This T cell receptor beta chain is from a study of early T cells in non-severe SARS-CoV-2 infection. The CDR3 spans 14 residues. Germline V lookup: CDR1 SGHRS, CDR2 YFSETQ. V dropped 0 bases and J dropped 4 bases, with 11 bases sitting between them. TCRdb reprocessed the 5' RACE reads with MiXCR, giving one entry per CDR3 protein. Of around 52,000 distinct CDR3 sequences listed, roughly 12% are singletons. The receptor's source is an adult who was a healthcare worker with PCR-confirmed SARS-CoV-2 infection or an uninfected control (not recorded which). The chain couples TRBV5-1 to TRBJ2-7, with D perhaps given as TRBD1 or TRBD2 (5 bases each). What was sequenced was whole blood. The DNA for the CDR3 is TGCGCCAGCAGCTTGGATCCGGGGCCGTACGAGCAGTACTTC. This gives the protein CASSLDPGPYEQYF.